This T cell receptor beta chain originates from a study of blood T cell repertoires in COVID-19. Participants were aged roughly 18 to 89 years, lived in roughly 23 US areas, and enrolled virtually. Membership in each cohort depended on participant-reported clinical history. The V gene's germline CDR1 is MNHEY and CDR2 SVGAGI. This CDR3 comprises 14 residues. The V end lost 8 bases, the J end lost 1 base, and 14 bases lay between the germline ends. Authors' analysis steps: By means of reference gene primer amplification, nucleated cell counts were estimated. The method was immunoSEQ multiplex PCR; TCRdb's version includes in-frame clones alone and lacks a portion of them. V and J calls and clone size are as listed in that table; D and trimming were resolved from the DNA. The sample has 160,000 or so clones; approximately 88% are singletons.

Sequencing was done on a sample of PBMCs or T cells enriched from blood (not recorded which). This chain links TRBV6-5 with TRBJ1-1; unclear D gene. The sequence came from a woman between 50 and 59 years old who had recovered from COVID-19. The CDR3 region is CASRRETANTEAFF. The CDR3, as DNA: TGTGCCAGCCGGAGGGAGACTGCGAACACTGAAGCTTTCTTT.